These 26 T cell receptor beta chains were sequenced from one sample in a study of early T cells in non-severe SARS-CoV-2 infection. TCRdb re-analysed the 5' RACE reads in MiXCR, keeping a single row per CDR3 protein. The sample includes approximately 46,000 distinct CDR3 sequences, over 5% seen only once; the top ten take over 10%. The sample consisted of whole blood. The receptor set was obtained from an adult who was a healthcare worker with PCR-confirmed SARS-CoV-2 infection or an uninfected control (not recorded which).

The rearrangement links TRBV6-6 to TRBJ2-5, with 10 nucleotides matching TRBD1. Germline CDR1 reads MNHNY; CDR2 reads SVGAGI (reference sequence). CDR3 length: 16 amino acids. V lost 6 bases to trimming and J lost 5 bases; unmatched junction nucleotides: 12. This CDR3 reads CASRGTGAHFSETQYF. Here the CDR3 DNA reads TGTGCCAGCAGGGGGACAGGGGCCCATTTTAGTGAGACCCAGTACTTC.

This clonotype was seen repeatedly, ten times or more. The chain combines TRBV6-5 with TRBJ2-7; 12 nucleotides match TRBD1. Germline CDR1 and CDR2: MNHEY and SVGAGI. V trimming: 5 bases; J trimming: 3 bases; junction bases outside the gene matches: 8. The length of the CDR3 is 16 residues. CDR3: CASSRPGTGGIYEQYF. CDR3 sequence (DNA): TGTGCCAGCAGTCGCCCCGGGACAGGGGGCATCTACGAGCAGTACTTC.

This clonotype was recorded at least ten times. The genes are TRBV5-1 and TRBJ2-7; 11 bases match TRBD1. CDR1 SGHRS and CDR2 YFSETQ come from the germline V gene. The CDR3 spans 14 residues. The V segment lost 6 bases and the J segment 4 bases; nucleotides outside the gene matches: 6. The CDR3 sequence is CASTGGQGAYEQYF. Here the CDR3 DNA reads TGCGCCAGCACCGGTGGACAGGGGGCGTACGAGCAGTACTTC.

This clonotype has ten or more counts. CDR3 protein: CASSRAGYNEQFF. The CDR3 DNA follows: TGTGCCAGCAGTCGAGCGGGCTACAATGAGCAGTTCTTC. The chain has TRBV6-6 and TRBJ2-1; D perhaps matches TRBD2 (6 bases). The CDR3 has 13 amino acids. Between the trimmed V and J ends, which lost 5 bases and 3 bases, there was a span of 8 bases. CDR1 is MNHNY and CDR2 is SVGAGI in the germline V gene (reference sequence).

The chain employs TRBV6-6 and TRBJ2-6; TRBD2 matches 8 bases. Germline V gives CDR1 MNHNY, CDR2 SVGAGI (reference sequence). This CDR3 comprises 17 residues. V shed 3 bases and J 1 base; nucleotides not matched to a gene: 5. CDR3 in amino acids: CASSYGKRGSGANVLTF. The CDR3 DNA follows: TGTGCCAGCAGTTATGGCAAGCGGGGGTCTGGGGCCAACGTCCTGACTTTC.

The V call is TRBV2, the J call TRBJ2-5; D call uncertain. V gave up 0 bases and J gave up 2 bases, with 19 bases separating them. Germline CDR1 and CDR2: SNHLY and FYNNEI. The CDR3 is made up of 18 amino acids. The CDR3 bases are TGTGCCAGCAGTGAAGCGGCATTCATGACAAGTCCTCAAGAGACCCAGTACTTC. Translating it yields CASSEAAFMTSPQETQYF.

The CDR3, as DNA: TGTGCCAGCAGCTCGGGACAGAGATATCCTTCCTATAATTCACCCCTCCACTTT. Protein sequence: CASSSGQRYPSYNSPLHF. The chain couples TRBV11-2 to TRBJ1-6; 7 bases align to TRBD1. J gave up 1 base and V 4 bases, and 10 bases lay outside the gene matches. The CDR3 consists of 18 residues. Per germline, CDR1 SGHAT and CDR2 FQNNGV.

This clonotype was detected many times. J is TRBJ1-6 and V is TRBV5-1; no clear D gene. V dropped 0 bases and J dropped 7 bases, with 8 bases sitting between them. The CDR3 runs to 14 residues. CDR1 and CDR2 (germline): SGHRS, YFSETQ. The CDR3 loop is CASSLVVGNSPLHF. DNA of the CDR3: TGCGCCAGCAGCTTGGTGGTGGGGAATTCACCCCTCCACTTT.

This clonotype came up many times. V and J are TRBV4-3 and TRBJ1-6; 9 bases are shared with TRBD1. The CDR3 contains 16 residues. V trimming: 3 bases; J trimming: 9 bases; junction bases outside the gene matches: 9. Looked up from germline, CDR1 is LGHNA and CDR2 is YSLEER. CDR3 DNA: TGCGCCAGCAGCCAGGAGGACAGGGGTAGGGGTTCACCCCTCCACTTT. As protein: CASSQEDRGRGSPLHF.

The chain links TRBV20-1 to TRBJ2-7; 7 bases fit TRBD1. This CDR3 spans 12 amino acids. V was pared by 6 bases and J by 5 bases, with 7 bases of the junction left unmatched. CDR1 and CDR2 from the germline V gene are DFQATT and SNEGSKA (reference sequence). CDR3 region: CSAPTGSNEQYF. CDR3 DNA: TGCAGTGCCCCGACAGGGTCAAACGAGCAGTACTTC.

This clonotype appeared a few times. V gene TRBV29-1 combines with J gene TRBJ2-5; D is perhaps TRBD2 (5 bases). Trimming removed 8 bases at V and 5 bases at J, with 12 bases between. The CDR3 loop spans 11 amino acids. The germline V gene encodes CDR1 SQVTM and CDR2 ANQGSEA. CDR3 nucleotide sequence: TGCAGCTTCCTACGAGGGGAGACCCAGTACTTC. This gives the protein CSFLRGETQYF.

This chain links TRBV3-1 with TRBJ1-1; 8 positions agree with TRBD1. CDR1 is LGHDT, CDR2 YNNKEL, per germline (reference sequence). V trimming: 4 bases; J trimming: 3 bases; junction bases outside the gene matches: 4. This CDR3 contains 14 residues. The CDR3 DNA is TGTGCCAGCAGCCCCAGGACAGGGTACACTGAAGCTTTCTTT. As protein: CASSPRTGYTEAFF.

This clonotype has a count of ten or more. The rearrangement uses TRBV5-6 and TRBJ2-1, with 7 bases aligning to TRBD1. Germline trimming cut 2 bases from V and 4 bases from J; bases unmatched to any gene: 3. The CDR3 runs 14 residues. Germline assignment: CDR1 SGHDT and CDR2 YYEEEE. CDR3: CASSLVTGYNEQFF. In DNA form, the CDR3 reads TGTGCCAGCAGCTTAGTGACAGGGTACAATGAGCAGTTCTTC.

There are many counts of this clonotype. V usage is TRBV10-2 and J usage is TRBJ1-1; D is possibly TRBD1 (5 bases). Germline CDR1 and CDR2: WSHSY and SAAADI. With 3 bases removed from V and 1 base from J, the gap between germline ends came to 6 bases. The CDR3 extends over 13 amino acids. Written as DNA, the CDR3 is TGCGCCAGCAGTGATAGGGGGAACACTGAAGCTTTCTTT. This encodes CASSDRGNTEAFF.

This clonotype was seen at least ten times. V is TRBV29-1 and J is TRBJ1-1; no clear D gene. CDR3 size: 13 residues. V dropped 3 bases and J dropped 4 bases, with 12 bases sitting between them. Germline CDR1 reads SQVTM; CDR2 reads ANQGSEA. CDR3 protein: CSVDTLGGTEAFF. CDR3 in DNA: TGCAGCGTTGACACGTTGGGTGGCACTGAAGCTTTCTTT.

This clonotype was seen ten or more times. The chain combines TRBV10-3 with TRBJ2-1, with 9 bases identical to TRBD2. V was pared by 2 bases and J by 7 bases, with 12 bases of the junction left unmatched. Germline CDR1 ENHRY, CDR2 SYGVKD. CDR3 length equals 17 residues. The CDR3 coding sequence is TGTGCCATCAGTGAGCCCGCCCGCGGGGGGGCATGGAATGAGCAGTTCTTC. It encodes CAISEPARGGAWNEQFF.

In this sample, this clonotype turned up a few times. The V call is TRBV12-3 or TRBV12-4, the J call TRBJ1-6; D remains unclear. The germline V and J ends were trimmed by 0 bases and 7 bases, with 4 bases remaining between them. This CDR3 has 13 amino acids. CDR3 nucleotides: TGTGCCAGCAGTTTAGCGCCAAATTCACCCCTCCACTTT. Translation gives CASSLAPNSPLHF.

Many counts were recorded for this clonotype. The rearrangement uses TRBV10-2 and TRBJ1-6; no clear D. V lost 7 bases, J lost 7 bases, and 14 bases lay in between. CDR3 length equals 14 residues. CDR1 WSHSY and CDR2 SAAADI come from the germline V gene. CDR3 amino acids: CASTADHVNSPLHF. The CDR3 bases are TGCGCCAGCACCGCGGATCACGTCAATTCACCCCTCCACTTT.

This clonotype came up a few times. In DNA form, the CDR3 reads TGTGCCAGTAGTATAGTCTATGGAGATACGCAGTATTTT. Translating it yields CASSIVYGDTQYF. This chain uses TRBV19 with TRBJ2-3, with D unclear. This CDR3 has 13 residues. Germline CDR1 and CDR2: LNHDA and SQIVND (reference sequence). V gave up 1 base and J gave up 5 bases, with 7 bases separating them.

This clonotype was observed at least ten times. The CDR3 coding sequence is TGTGCCAGCGGGGGAGGGCCCCAGCATGGCTACACCTTC. It encodes CASGGGPQHGYTF. This chain joins TRBV12-3 or TRBV12-4 and TRBJ1-2, with a tentative D call TRBD1 (5 bases). The CDR3 runs 13 residues. V gave up 8 bases and J gave up 6 bases, with 16 bases separating them.

This chain uses TRBV18 with TRBJ2-4, with a weak D call TRBD2 (7 bases). Germline loops: CDR1 KGHSH, CDR2 LQKENI. This CDR3 has 12 residues. V was clipped by 3 bases and J by 9 bases, with 9 bases between them. The CDR3 loop is CASSPGGGIQYF. The CDR3 DNA sequence: TGTGCCAGCTCACCGGGAGGGGGCATTCAGTACTTC.

Ten or more counts support this clonotype. The rearrangement uses TRBV20-1 and TRBJ1-1; D not resolved. Trimming removed 6 bases from V and 0 bases from J, with 11 bases in between. CDR3 size: 13 residues. In germline, CDR1 is DFQATT, CDR2 SNEGSKA (reference sequence). The CDR3 region is CSARRTMNTEAFF. As DNA, the CDR3 is TGCAGTGCCCGACGGACCATGAACACTGAAGCTTTCTTT.

The chain has TRBV30 and TRBJ2-3; 9 bases agree with TRBD2. Germline V gives CDR1 GTSNPN, CDR2 SVGIG (reference sequence). Losses at the gene ends were 4 bases for V and 0 bases for J; bases not matched to a gene: 5. The CDR3 has 15 residues. CDR3 sequence (DNA): TGTGCCTGGATAGCGGGGGCCGCTAGCACAGATACGCAGTATTTT. As protein: CAWIAGAASTDTQYF.

This clonotype was recorded many times. This chain joins TRBV5-8 and TRBJ1-6; unclear D gene. This CDR3 region has 16 residues. The germline V gene encodes CDR1 SGHTS and CDR2 YDEGEE. Trimming removed 6 bases from V and 7 bases from J, with 20 bases in between. CDR3 sequence reads: CASNNGEMALNSPLHF. The CDR3 nucleotides are TGTGCCAGCAACAACGGAGAGATGGCCCTAAATTCACCCCTCCACTTT. The full variable domain, completed using reference TRBV5-8 and TRBJ1-6, is EAGVTQSPTHLIKTRGQQATLRCSPISGHTSVYWYQQALGLGLQFLLWYDEGEERNRGNFPPRFSGRQFPNYSSELNVNALELEDSALYLCASNNGEMALNSPLHFGNGTRLTVT.

The chain carries TRBV7-8 and TRBJ2-4, with 8 bases identical to TRBD1. The CDR3 is 12 residues long. Germline lookup yields CDR1 SGHVS and CDR2 FQNEAQ. The junction had 5 bases not matched to a gene; V was cut back by 5 bases and J by 11 bases. The DNA of the CDR3 is TGTGCCAGCAGCGGAGACAGGGGTGTTCAGTACTTC. As protein: CASSGDRGVQYF.

The chain joins TRBV5-1 to TRBJ2-1; no clear D gene. Germline V gene sequence: CDR1 SGHRS, CDR2 YFSETQ. V was shortened by 0 bases and J by 13 bases, with 11 bases between the two germline ends. This CDR3 has 12 amino acids. CDR3 nucleotides: TGCGCCAGCAGCTTGGACGGATTTGGTCAGTTCTTC. The encoded protein is CASSLDGFGQFF.